Below are 9 T cell receptor beta chains sequenced from a single sample in a study of untreated major depressive disorder. No antigen has been assigned to these receptors. Points from the study as a whole: TRBV05-01 (Vbeta 5.1) usage was higher in CD4+ T cells of depressed patients than controls.

Produced via immunoSEQ multiplex PCR; TCRdb's table is partial and in-frame only. The sample has about 25,000 clones, about 91% seen once; the top ten hold 0.72%. The sample taken for sequencing was CD4+ T cells from PBMCs. The source is a woman aged 25 to 39 with major depressive disorder.

The CDR3 sequence is CASSLRGAGNEQFF. Here the CDR3 DNA reads TGCGCCAGCAGCTTGCGGGGAGCGGGCAATGAGCAGTTCTTC. The chain recombines TRBV5-1 with TRBJ2-1; tentative D call: TRBD2 (6 bases). The ends were cut back, 1 base at V and 6 bases at J, with 11 bases in the middle. The CDR3 runs 14 residues. Germline V gives CDR1 SGHRS, CDR2 YFSETQ. Supplemented by reference TRBV5-1 and TRBJ2-1, the full variable domain reads KAGVTQTPRYLIKTRGQQVTLSCSPISGHRSVSWYQQTPGQGLQFLFEYFSETQRNKGNFPGRFSGRQFSNSRSEMNVSTLELGDSALYLCASSLRGAGNEQFFGPGTRLTVL.

This chain connects TRBV7-2 to TRBJ2-2, with TRBD2 matching over 8 bases. Losses at the gene ends were 3 bases for V and 4 bases for J; bases not matched to a gene: 7. The germline V gene encodes CDR1 SGHTA and CDR2 FQGNSA. There are 16 residues in the CDR3. This chain's CDR3 is CASSFRSGGPTGELFF. The CDR3 nucleotides are TGTGCCAGCAGCTTCCGAAGCGGGGGCCCCACCGGGGAGCTGTTTTTT.

The chain has TRBV11-2 and TRBJ1-2; the D gene is possibly TRBD1 (6 bases). There are 17 residues in the CDR3. The ends were cut back, 5 bases at V and 5 bases at J, with 24 bases in the middle. Germline CDR1 is SGHAT and CDR2 is FQNNGV. CDR3 in amino acids: CASSIVFQGSLKYGYTF. The CDR3 DNA sequence: TGTGCCAGCAGCATAGTGTTTCAGGGGTCGCTAAAGTATGGCTACACCTTC.

The chain joins TRBV5-6 to TRBJ2-5; no firm D call. Trimming shortened V by 2 bases and J by 3 bases, and 8 bases separated the two germline ends. Germline assignment: CDR1 SGHDT and CDR2 YYEEEE. This CDR3 is built from 13 residues. As DNA, the CDR3 is TGTGCCAGCAGCTTTTGGTGGAAAGAGACCCAGTACTTC. Translated, it gives CASSFWWKETQYF.

This sequence joins TRBV19 and TRBJ1-4, with D possibly TRBD1 on 6 matching bases. The CDR3 spans 16 residues. V lost 4 bases and J 1 base, leaving 13 bases between the germline ends. Germline V gene sequence: CDR1 LNHDA, CDR2 SQIVND (reference sequence). The CDR3 sequence is CASSTSTGVTNEKLFF. The CDR3 nucleotides read TGTGCCAGTAGTACGTCGACAGGAGTAACTAATGAAAAACTGTTTTTT.

The genes are TRBV5-6 and TRBJ1-2; the match to TRBD1 covers 8 bases. The CDR3 consists of 12 residues. Looked up from germline, CDR1 is SGHDT and CDR2 is YYEEEE. V shed 3 bases, J shed 7 bases, and the junction held 2 bases outside the gene matches. The DNA of the CDR3 is TGTGCCAGCAGCTACGGACAGGGTGGCTACACCTTC. Residues: CASSYGQGGYTF.

The chain has TRBV28 and TRBJ2-1, with 7 bases aligning to TRBD1. Losses at the gene ends were 6 bases for V and 15 bases for J; bases not matched to a gene: 11. The CDR3 spans 12 residues. CDR1 MDHEN and CDR2 SYDVKM come from the germline V gene. The CDR3 protein is CASSLRGPGGFF. CDR3 nucleotides: TGTGCCAGCAGCTTAAGGGGGCCAGGGGGGTTCTTC. The whole variable domain, filled in from reference TRBV28 and TRBJ2-1, reads DVKVTQSSRYLVKRTGEKVFLECVQDMDHENMFWYRQDPGLGLRLIYFSYDVKMKEKGDIPEGYSVSREKKERFSLILESASTNQTSMYLCASSLRGPGGFFGPGTRLTVL.

The chain recombines TRBV7-2 with TRBJ2-7, with D possibly matching TRBD2 (6 bases). Germline CDR1 reads SGHTA; CDR2 reads FQGNSA. Trimming left V 1 base short and J 0 bases short, with 13 bases between. The length of the CDR3 is 16 residues. CDR3 sequence reads: CASSLDGGVLSYEQYF. As DNA, the CDR3 is TGTGCCAGCAGCTTAGACGGCGGGGTCCTCTCCTACGAGCAGTACTTC.

The rearrangement joins TRBV2 to TRBJ2-5, with TRBD1 identical over 8 bases. J was trimmed by 2 bases and V by 5 bases; bases with no gene match: 10. This CDR3 has 16 amino acids. From germline, CDR1 is SNHLY and CDR2 FYNNEI. This chain's CDR3 is CASSFSDRGNQETQYF. The CDR3 DNA is TGTGCCAGCAGTTTTTCCGACAGGGGAAATCAAGAGACCCAGTACTTC.